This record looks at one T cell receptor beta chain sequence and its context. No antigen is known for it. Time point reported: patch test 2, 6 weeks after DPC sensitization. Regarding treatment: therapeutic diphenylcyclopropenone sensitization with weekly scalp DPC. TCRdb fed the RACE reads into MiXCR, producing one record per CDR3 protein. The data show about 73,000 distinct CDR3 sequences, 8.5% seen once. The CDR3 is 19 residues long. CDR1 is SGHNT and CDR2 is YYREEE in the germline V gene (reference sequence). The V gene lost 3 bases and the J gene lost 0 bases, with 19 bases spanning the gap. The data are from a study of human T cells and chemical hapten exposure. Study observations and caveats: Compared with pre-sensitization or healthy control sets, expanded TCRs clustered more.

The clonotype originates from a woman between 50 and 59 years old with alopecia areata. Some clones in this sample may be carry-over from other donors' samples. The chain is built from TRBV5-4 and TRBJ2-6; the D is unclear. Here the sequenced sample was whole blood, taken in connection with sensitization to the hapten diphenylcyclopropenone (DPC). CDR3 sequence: CASSSQDGLTISGANVLTF. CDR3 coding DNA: TGTGCCAGCAGCTCCCAGGACGGGTTAACGATCTCTGGGGCCAACGTCCTGACTTTC.